Below are 22 T cell receptor beta chains sequenced from a single sample in a study of CD8 T cells in ankylosing spondylitis. A single record per CDR3 protein comes from TCRdb applying MiXCR to the 5' RACE reads. The sample lists 230,000 or so distinct CDR3 sequences; under 20% were seen once. Sequencing was performed on blood, either unsorted or a sorted T cell fraction (not recorded which). These receptors came from a male donor with ankylosing spondylitis or in good health (not recorded which).

This clonotype was recorded at least ten times. The gene calls are TRBV27 and TRBJ1-5; D is uncertain. Germline V gene lookup returns CDR1 MNHEY and CDR2 SMNVEV (reference sequence). This CDR3 comprises 13 residues. V lost 0 bases and J 2 bases, leaving 2 bases between the germline ends. CDR3: CASSLSGNQPQHF. Written as DNA, the CDR3 is TGTGCCAGCAGTTTATCGGGCAATCAGCCCCAGCATTTT.

The CDR3 here is CASSQAGNNEQFF. In nucleotides, the CDR3 is TGTGCCAGCAGCCAAGCCGGAAACAATGAGCAGTTCTTC. This chain uses TRBV3-1 with TRBJ2-1; D not certain. From germline, CDR1 is LGHDT and CDR2 YNNKEL (reference sequence). Trimming left V 1 base short and J 5 bases short, with 6 bases between. This CDR3 has 13 residues.

Ten or more counts support this clonotype. J is TRBJ2-2 and V is TRBV9; 10 bases fit TRBD2. The germline CDR1 and CDR2 sequences are SGDLS and YYNGEE. This CDR3 contains 17 residues. V gave up 3 bases and J gave up 6 bases; unmatched junction bases: 11. CDR3 coding DNA: TGTGCCAGCAGCGACACTTCTAGCGGGAGAACGGCCGGGGAGCTGTTTTTT. This encodes CASSDTSSGRTAGELFF.

This clonotype was counted a single time. The J gene is TRBJ2-3, the V gene TRBV6-5; unclear D gene. This CDR3 has 13 amino acids. Germline CDR1 and CDR2: MNHEY and SVGAGI. With 2 bases removed from V and 5 bases from J, the gap between germline ends came to 8 bases. CDR3: CASSYGSVDTQYF. Written as DNA, the CDR3 is TGTGCCAGCAGTTACGGGTCAGTAGATACGCAGTATTTT.

The chain combines TRBV29-1 with TRBJ2-7; D tentatively fits TRBD1 or TRBD2 (6 bases each). Germline-derived CDR1 and CDR2 are SQVTM and ANQGSEA. V lost 2 bases, J lost 7 bases, and 24 bases lay in between. There are 16 residues in the CDR3. The CDR3 loop is CSVETGPGALEGEQYF. The DNA of the CDR3 is TGCAGCGTTGAAACGGGACCGGGGGCACTGGAGGGTGAGCAGTACTTC.

Only a few counts were recorded for this clonotype. The chain joins TRBV12-3 or TRBV12-4 to TRBJ2-3; 7 bases map to TRBD2. V lost 7 bases, J lost 2 bases, and 9 bases stayed unmatched. The length of the CDR3 is 15 residues. CDR3 bases: TGTGCCAGCACCGACCCCCTAGCGGACACAGATACGCAGTATTTT. Amino acid sequence: CASTDPLADTDTQYF.

The chain combines TRBV29-1 with TRBJ2-7; 9 nucleotides align to TRBD1. Losses at the gene ends were 6 bases for V and 3 bases for J; bases not matched to a gene: 6. From germline, CDR1 is SQVTM and CDR2 ANQGSEA. The CDR3 contains 13 residues. The CDR3: CSVMTGGVYEQYF. CDR3 sequence (DNA): TGCAGCGTGATGACAGGGGGAGTCTACGAGCAGTACTTC.

J is TRBJ2-7 and V is TRBV7-6, with 8 bases lining up with TRBD2. The V segment lost 2 bases and the J segment 7 bases; nucleotides outside the gene matches: 7. Germline assignment: CDR1 SGHVS and CDR2 FNYEAQ. CDR3 length equals 14 residues. CDR3: CASSLRAGDWEQYF. In DNA, the CDR3 is TGTGCCAGCAGCTTAAGAGCGGGAGATTGGGAGCAGTACTTC.

Comment on this clonotype: A much larger clone lies a single base off, so this may be a read error. The chain employs TRBV5-1 and TRBJ2-7; tentatively, D is TRBD1 (6 bases). Germline assignment: CDR1 SGHRS and CDR2 YFSETQ. The CDR3 extends over 14 amino acids. Written as DNA, the CDR3 is TGCGCCAGCAGCTTCACGACAGGCACCTACGAGCTGTACTTC. Its protein product is CASSFTTGTYELYF.

This clonotype came up a few times. The chain recombines TRBV5-8 with TRBJ2-3; no definite D call. Germline lookup yields CDR1 SGHTS and CDR2 YDEGEE. Trimming pared 3 bases from V and 3 bases from J, leaving 14 bases between. This CDR3 spans 15 amino acids. The CDR3 sequence is CASSSDEVVTDTQYF. CDR3 bases: TGTGCCAGCAGCTCAGATGAGGTGGTGACAGATACGCAGTATTTT.

The sample holds a few counts of this clonotype. The genes are TRBV6-1 and TRBJ2-5; no clear D. The germline V gene has CDR1 MNHNS and CDR2 SASEGT. Trimming left V 8 bases short and J 4 bases short, with 14 bases between. The CDR3 covers 13 residues. The CDR3 sequence is CASSLIIGETQYF. The CDR3 DNA sequence: TGTGCCAGCTCCCTGATAATAGGAGAGACCCAGTACTTC.

The genes are TRBV3-1 and TRBJ2-7, with 8 bases lining up with TRBD2. Germline V gene data show CDR1 as LGHDT and CDR2 as YNNKEL (reference sequence). The CDR3 has 16 amino acids. After removal of 5 bases from V and 3 bases from J, the junction contained 12 bases not matched to a gene. The CDR3 loop reads CASSETGTRPHYEQYF. CDR3 DNA: TGTGCCAGCAGCGAAACCGGGACTAGGCCCCACTACGAGCAGTACTTC.

The rearrangement links TRBV5-1 to TRBJ2-5, with D tentatively TRBD2 (7 bases). The CDR3 loop spans 15 amino acids. In germline, CDR1 is SGHRS, CDR2 YFSETQ. Deletions cut 7 bases from V and 1 base from J, with 17 bases between. For the CDR3, the DNA is TGCGCCAGCGGTCTTTTTGGGGGGGCCCAAGAGACCCAGTACTTC. Translation: CASGLFGGAQETQYF. Complete variable domain (other parts from reference TRBV5-1 and TRBJ2-5): KAGVTQTPRYLIKTRGQQVTLSCSPISGHRSVSWYQQTPGQGLQFLFEYFSETQRNKGNFPGRFSGRQFSNSRSEMNVSTLELGDSALYLCASGLFGGAQETQYFGPGTRLLVL.

This clonotype turned up a few times. The V gene is TRBV29-1, the J gene TRBJ2-7, with D tentatively TRBD2 (5 bases). Deletions cut 4 bases from V and 1 base from J, with 11 bases between. There are 13 residues in the CDR3. In germline, CDR1 is SQVTM, CDR2 ANQGSEA. The CDR3 DNA follows: TGCAGCGTTGCAGAGGGCAGTTCCTACGAGCAGTACTTC. Its translation: CSVAEGSSYEQYF.

This clonotype was counted between two and nine times. The chain uses TRBV27 and TRBJ2-7; D remains unclear. Germline lookup yields CDR1 MNHEY and CDR2 SMNVEV (reference sequence). Trimming took off 8 bases at V and 3 bases at J, with 8 bases between the two ends. The CDR3 runs 11 residues. The CDR3 DNA follows: TGTGCCAGCGTTTATGGCTACGAGCAGTACTTC. Protein: CASVYGYEQYF.

J is TRBJ2-7 and V is TRBV12-3 or TRBV12-4, with TRBD1 matching 9 bases. V lost 6 bases, J lost 6 bases, and 3 bases stayed unmatched. This CDR3 has 12 residues. In DNA, the CDR3 is TGTGCCAGCAGGGAACAGGGGGCCGAGCAGTACTTC. This translates into CASREQGAEQYF.

The rearrangement uses TRBV27 and TRBJ2-7, with D uncertain. The CDR3 is made up of 15 amino acids. Germline CDR1 is MNHEY and CDR2 is SMNVEV (reference sequence). The germline V and J ends were trimmed by 6 bases and 2 bases, with 17 bases remaining between them. The CDR3 protein is CASSLREPSTYEQYF. CDR3 bases: TGTGCCAGCAGCCTCAGAGAGCCCTCAACCTACGAGCAGTACTTC.

This clonotype was found a few times. V and J are TRBV19 and TRBJ2-1; D is unclear. Trimming cost V 2 bases and J 7 bases, with 9 bases left between them. CDR1 LNHDA and CDR2 SQIVND come from the germline V gene (reference sequence). The CDR3 sequence is 13 residues long. CDR3 amino acids: CASSIFVGNEQFF. CDR3 in DNA: TGTGCCAGTAGTATATTCGTGGGAAATGAGCAGTTCTTC.

The rearrangement uses TRBV7-9 and TRBJ1-2, with D hard to call. V gave up 4 bases and J gave up 0 bases, with 15 bases separating them. This CDR3 is 16 amino acids long. Germline CDR1 SEHNR, CDR2 FQNEAQ (reference sequence). This CDR3 is CASSSFMGAANYGYTF. The CDR3 bases are TGTGCCAGCAGCTCCTTTATGGGTGCCGCTAACTATGGCTACACCTTC.

The chain recombines TRBV6-1 with TRBJ2-7; unclear D gene. V was cut by 3 bases and J by 3 bases, with 15 bases left in between. CDR1 is MNHNS, CDR2 SASEGT, per germline. The CDR3 runs to 15 residues. CDR3 region: CASSEFWNPGYEQYF. CDR3 in DNA: TGTGCCAGCAGTGAGTTTTGGAACCCCGGCTACGAGCAGTACTTC.

There are a few counts of this clonotype. This chain uses TRBV5-6 with TRBJ2-5, with D perhaps matching TRBD2 (6 bases). Trimming pared 5 bases from V and 0 bases from J, leaving 17 bases between. CDR1 and CDR2 from the germline V gene are SGHDT and YYEEEE. The CDR3 contains 16 residues. This CDR3 reads CASSLMAGWYQETQYF. CDR3 bases: TGTGCCAGCAGTTTAATGGCGGGGTGGTACCAAGAGACCCAGTACTTC.

The chain combines TRBV4-1 with TRBJ2-1, with 12 positions matching TRBD2. The CDR3 sequence is 16 residues long. Germline assignment: CDR1 MGHRA and CDR2 YSYEKL. V shed 3 bases and J 4 bases; nucleotides not matched to a gene: 4. CDR3 in DNA: TGCGCCAGCAGCCAGCCGGGACTAGCGGGTTACAATGAGCAGTTCTTC. Translated, it gives CASSQPGLAGYNEQFF.